The 8 T cell receptor beta chains in this list originate from one sample, sequenced in a study of shared clonotypes between healthy human individuals. Sequencing used immunoSEQ multiplex PCR; TCRdb keeps in-frame clones, though not all of them. The repertoire holds about 500,000 clones, with roughly three quarters as singletons. Source material: PBMCs. Receptor source: a woman aged 40 to 49 in good health. Some clones in this sample may be carry-over from other donors' samples.

V gene TRBV5-4 combines with J gene TRBJ2-7; tentatively, D is TRBD1 or TRBD2 (5 bases each). The ends were cut back, 0 bases at V and 7 bases at J, with 20 bases in the middle. CDR1 SGHNT and CDR2 YYREEE come from the germline V gene (reference sequence). CDR3 length: 16 residues. This chain's CDR3 is CASSLEGTAAYREQYF. CDR3 nucleotide sequence: TGTGCCAGCAGCTTGGAGGGGACCGCCGCCTACAGGGAGCAGTACTTC.

The chain has TRBV10-1 and TRBJ2-7, with D perhaps matching TRBD1 (6 bases). Trimming shortened V by 5 bases and J by 0 bases, and 14 bases separated the two germline ends. This CDR3 has 15 residues. The germline gives CDR1 WNHNN, CDR2 SYGVQD (reference sequence). DNA for the CDR3: TGCGCCAGCAGTAAGGATACAGGGAGCTCCTACGAGCAGTACTTC. Translation: CASSKDTGSSYEQYF.

J is TRBJ2-3 and V is TRBV11-3; 8 bases are shared with TRBD2. Germline CDR1 reads SGHNT; CDR2 reads YENEEA. The junction had 7 bases not matched to a gene; V was cut back by 3 bases and J by 11 bases. The CDR3 runs to 13 residues. The DNA for the CDR3 is TGTGCCAGCAGCTTCGGCAGCGGGGGACAGCAGTATTTT. It is translated as CASSFGSGGQQYF.

The J gene is TRBJ2-7, the V gene TRBV7-8; 10 positions agree with TRBD1. V lost 5 bases to trimming and J lost 2 bases; unmatched junction nucleotides: 6. CDR1 and CDR2 (germline): SGHVS, FQNEAQ. CDR3 length equals 15 residues. The CDR3, as DNA: TGTGCCAGCAGCCTGGCCGGGACAGGGGCCTACGAGCAGTACTTC. Its protein is CASSLAGTGAYEQYF.

Worth noting for this clone: A read error may explain this, as a much larger clone is one base away. Other DNA sequences in the sample encode the same CDR3. The J gene is TRBJ1-3, the V gene TRBV5-4, with D uncertain. The CDR3 runs to 12 residues. Germline V gene sequence: CDR1 SGHNT, CDR2 YYREEE (reference sequence). CDR3 in amino acids: CASSLAGNTIYF. CDR3 coding DNA: TGTGCCAGCAGCTTGGCGGGAAACACTATATATTTT.

The rearrangement links TRBV27 to TRBJ1-6; tentatively, D is TRBD1 (6 bases). CDR3 length equals 15 residues. The germline V and J ends were trimmed by 2 bases and 7 bases, with 12 bases remaining between them. Germline V gene lookup returns CDR1 MNHEY and CDR2 SMNVEV (reference sequence). The CDR3 DNA reads TGTGCCAGCAGTTTAATCGGGGGCGTGAATTCACCCCTCCACTTT. Translation gives CASSLIGGVNSPLHF.

With respect to this clone: This sample also contains other DNA sequences that code for the same CDR3. This rearrangement joins TRBV18 to TRBJ2-1, with 7 bases that match TRBD1. In germline, CDR1 is KGHSH, CDR2 LQKENI. V trimming: 3 bases; J trimming: 2 bases; junction bases outside the gene matches: 1. This CDR3 spans 14 amino acids. CDR3: CASSPDRAYNEQFF. As DNA, the CDR3 is TGTGCCAGCTCACCCGACAGGGCCTACAATGAGCAGTTCTTC.

The chain uses TRBV10-3 and TRBJ1-2; 8 nucleotides agree with TRBD1. The CDR3 consists of 12 residues. In germline, CDR1 is ENHRY, CDR2 SYGVKD. Trimming removed 8 bases from V and 3 bases from J; junction bases left unmatched: 2. Here the CDR3 reads CAIGQGDYGYTF. CDR3 DNA: TGTGCCATCGGACAGGGCGACTATGGCTACACCTTC.